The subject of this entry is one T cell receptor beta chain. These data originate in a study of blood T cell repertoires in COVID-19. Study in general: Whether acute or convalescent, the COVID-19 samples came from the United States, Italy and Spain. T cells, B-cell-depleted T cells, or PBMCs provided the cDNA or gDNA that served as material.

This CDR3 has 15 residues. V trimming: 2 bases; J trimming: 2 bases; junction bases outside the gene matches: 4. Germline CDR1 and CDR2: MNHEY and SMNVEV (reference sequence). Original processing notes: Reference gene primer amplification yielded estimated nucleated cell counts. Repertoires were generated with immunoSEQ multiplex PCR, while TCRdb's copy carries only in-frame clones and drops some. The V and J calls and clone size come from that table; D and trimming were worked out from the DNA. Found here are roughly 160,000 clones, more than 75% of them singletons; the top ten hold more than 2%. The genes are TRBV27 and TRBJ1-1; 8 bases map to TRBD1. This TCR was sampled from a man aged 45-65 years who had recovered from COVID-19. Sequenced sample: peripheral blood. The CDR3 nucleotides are TGTGCCAGCAGTTTAGGGCAGGGGGCAAACACTGAAGCTTTCTTT. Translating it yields CASSLGQGANTEAFF.